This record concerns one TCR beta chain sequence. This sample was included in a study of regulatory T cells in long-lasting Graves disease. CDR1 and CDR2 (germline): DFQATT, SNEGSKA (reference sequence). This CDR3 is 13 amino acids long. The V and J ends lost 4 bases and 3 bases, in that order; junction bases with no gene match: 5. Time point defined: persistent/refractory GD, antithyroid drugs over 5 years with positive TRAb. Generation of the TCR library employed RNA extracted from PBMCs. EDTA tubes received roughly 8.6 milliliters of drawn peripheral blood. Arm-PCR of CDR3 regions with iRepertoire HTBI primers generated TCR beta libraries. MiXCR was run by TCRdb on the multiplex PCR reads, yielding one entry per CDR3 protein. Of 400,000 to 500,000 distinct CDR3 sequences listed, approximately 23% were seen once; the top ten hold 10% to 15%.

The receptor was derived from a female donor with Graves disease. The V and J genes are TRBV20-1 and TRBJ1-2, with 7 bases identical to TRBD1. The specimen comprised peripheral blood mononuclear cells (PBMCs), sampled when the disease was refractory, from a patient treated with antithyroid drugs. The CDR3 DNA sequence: TGCAGTGCTATGACAGGGTCGGACTATGGCTACACCTTC. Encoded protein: CSAMTGSDYGYTF.